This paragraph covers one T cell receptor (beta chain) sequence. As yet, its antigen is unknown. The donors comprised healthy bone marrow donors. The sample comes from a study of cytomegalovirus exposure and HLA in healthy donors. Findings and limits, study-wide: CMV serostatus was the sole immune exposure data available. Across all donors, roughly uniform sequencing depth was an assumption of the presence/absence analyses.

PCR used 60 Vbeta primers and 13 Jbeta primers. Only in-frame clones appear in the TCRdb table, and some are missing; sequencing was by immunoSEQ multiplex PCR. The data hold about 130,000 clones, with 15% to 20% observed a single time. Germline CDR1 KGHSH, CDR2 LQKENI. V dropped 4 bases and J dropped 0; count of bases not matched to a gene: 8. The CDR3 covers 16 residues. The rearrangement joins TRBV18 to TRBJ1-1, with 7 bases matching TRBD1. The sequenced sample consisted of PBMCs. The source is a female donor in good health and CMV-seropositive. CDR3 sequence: CASSQQQGWVNTEAFF. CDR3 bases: TGTGCCAGCTCACAACAACAGGGGTGGGTGAACACTGAAGCTTTCTTT. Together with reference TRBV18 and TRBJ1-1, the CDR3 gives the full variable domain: NAGVMQNPRHLVRRRGQEARLRCSPMKGHSHVYWYRQLPEEGLKFMVYLQKENIIDESGMPKERFSAEFPKEGPSILRIQQVVRGDSAAYFCASSQQQGWVNTEAFFGQGTRLTVV.